The clone carrying this T cell receptor (beta chain) was seen ten or more times. This CDR3 has 14 residues. Per germline, CDR1 SEHNR and CDR2 FQNEAQ (reference sequence). V shed 3 bases and J shed 2 bases, with 9 bases lying between them. The data stem from a study of T cells in Graves' hyperthyroidism and ophthalmopathy. TCR beta CDR3 regions were amplified from RNA. First-round RT-PCR targeting the TCR CDR3 was performed with the HTBI primer set. TCRdb processed the multiplex PCR reads anew with MiXCR; each CDR3 protein has one entry. The repertoire includes around 520,000 distinct CDR3 sequences, 12% to 15% of them detected once, and around 13% sits in the top ten.

Specimen: blood. The clonotype originates from a woman aged 40 to 55 with Graves' hyperthyroidism. The chain employs TRBV7-9 and TRBJ2-3, with D uncertain. CDR3 amino acids: CASSLTYVTDTQYF. CDR3 DNA: TGTGCCAGCAGCTTGACATATGTCACAGATACGCAGTATTTT.